This is a list of T cell receptor beta chains from one sample in a study of blood T cell repertoires in COVID-19. This table comes from immunoSEQ multiplex PCR, and its TCRdb copy is limited to in-frame clones, with some not included. The data contain about 440,000 clones, 70% to 90% of them singletons. Sequencing was carried out using PBMCs or T cells enriched from blood (not recorded which). The receptors here all came from a woman between 18 and 29 years old with acute COVID-19. CDR3s include the opening cysteine and the closing phenylalanine or tryptophan. A D gene is named only where the DNA matches it firmly. Not every row has a clone size; where given, it reads once, few, many or a size class.

NA,TRBJ2-7,NA,TRBV18,CATGSSYEQYF,TGTGCCACCGGGAGCTCCTACGAGCAGTACTTC
TRBD1,TRBJ2-7,NA,TRBV6-6,CASSPTGPPGTGGSYEQYF,TGTGCCAGCAGTCCTACCGGTCCCCCGGGAACAGGGGGCTCCTACGAGCAGTACTTC
NA,TRBJ2-1,NA,TRBV10-3,CAISDQTGRGGGEQFF,TGTGCCATCAGTGATCAGACAGGACGGGGTGGCGGTGAGCAGTTCTTC
NA,TRBJ1-1,NA,TRBV7-9,CASSLSVDTEAFF,TGTGCCAGCAGCCTCAGCGTGGACACTGAAGCTTTCTTT
TRBD1,TRBJ1-4,NA,TRBV7-2,CASSTGGVGEKLFF,TGTGCCAGCAGCACAGGGGGTGTGGGTGAAAAACTGTTTTTT
NA,TRBJ1-6,NA,TRBV7-9,CASSEGAGSPLHF,TGTGCCAGCAGCGAGGGCGCGGGTTCACCCCTCCACTTT
TRBD2,TRBJ2-7,NA,TRBV30,CAWSVSQGGSEQYF,TGTGCCTGGAGTGTGTCGCAGGGAGGGAGCGAGCAGTACTTC
NA,TRBJ1-4,NA,TRBV18,CASSRNPKGLEKLFF,TGTGCCAGCTCACGAAATCCTAAAGGACTGGAAAAACTGTTTTTT
NA,TRBJ1-4,NA,TRBV9,CASSATGGRANEKLFF,TGTGCCAGCAGCGCCACCGGTGGCAGGGCGAATGAAAAACTGTTTTTT
NA,TRBJ1-5,NA,TRBV3-1/TRBV3-2,CASSPGRGGQPQHF,TGTGCCAGCAGCCCAGGAAGGGGCGGACAGCCCCAGCATTTT
NA,TRBJ1-6,once,TRBV11-2,CASSLDRGDSPLHF,TGTGCCAGCAGCTTAGATCGCGGGGATTCACCCCTCCACTTT
TRBD2,TRBJ2-3,NA,TRBV30,CAWSGGAGGTDTQYF,TGTGCCTGGAGTGGGGGAGCGGGAGGCACAGATACGCAGTATTTT
TRBD1,TRBJ1-5,few,TRBV18,CASSLKGQGGQPQHF,TGTGCCAGCTCACTAAAGGGACAGGGAGGTCAGCCCCAGCATTTT
TRBD1,TRBJ2-7,NA,TRBV28,CASSPGQARYEQYF,TGTGCCAGCAGTCCAGGACAGGCTAGGTACGAGCAGTACTTC
TRBD2,TRBJ2-3,NA,TRBV4-3,CASSRSLAGEADTQYF,TGCGCCAGCAGCCGGTCCCTAGCGGGAGAAGCAGATACGCAGTATTTT
TRBD1,TRBJ1-2,few,TRBV2,CASSEDRVNYGYTF,TGTGCCAGCAGTGAGGACAGGGTGAACTATGGCTACACCTTC
TRBD1,TRBJ1-2,NA,TRBV5-1,CASSLIGGRGYTF,TGCGCCAGCAGCTTGATAGGGGGCCGGGGCTACACCTTC
TRBD2,TRBJ2-6,NA,TRBV19,CASRGLAATGANVLTF,TGTGCCAGTAGGGGACTAGCGGCTACTGGGGCCAACGTCCTGACTTTC
NA,TRBJ1-4,few,TRBV19,CASSGITNEKLFF,TGTGCCAGTTCGGGGATAACTAATGAAAAACTGTTTTTT
NA,TRBJ2-5,NA,TRBV7-2,CASSPHLAPEIAETQYF,TGTGCCAGCAGCCCCCACCTAGCGCCGGAGATAGCAGAGACCCAGTACTTC
TRBD1,TRBJ2-5,NA,TRBV11-3,CASSPRGGSGLETQYF,TGTGCCAGCAGCCCCAGAGGGGGCAGTGGGTTGGAGACCCAGTACTTC
NA,TRBJ1-6,NA,TRBV7-2,CASSPVQVESPLHF,TGTGCCAGCAGCCCTGTGCAGGTTGAATCACCCCTCCACTTT
NA,TRBJ2-3,NA,TRBV7-9,CALSGRVTDTQYF,TGTGCCCTATCCGGGCGGGTCACAGATACGCAGTATTTT
NA,TRBJ2-5,NA,TRBV7-3,CASSPRGRGETQYF,TGTGCCAGCAGCCCACGAGGCCGCGGGGAGACCCAGTACTTC
TRBD2,TRBJ2-7,NA,TRBV19,CASSISGRRSYEQYF,TGTGCCAGTAGTATCAGCGGGAGACGATCCTACGAGCAGTACTTC
TRBD1,TRBJ2-4,NA,TRBV28,CASSFGQGLAKNIQYF,TGTGCCAGCAGTTTCGGACAGGGGTTAGCCAAAAACATTCAGTACTTC
NA,TRBJ2-7,once,TRBV5-6,CASSPDISYEQYF,TGTGCCAGCAGCCCGGACATCTCCTACGAGCAGTACTTC
NA,TRBJ2-7,NA,TRBV5-6,CASSSQRISYEQYF,TGTGCCAGCAGCTCCCAGCGGATCTCCTACGAGCAGTACTTC
TRBD2,TRBJ2-1,NA,TRBV28,CASKNPGGRNEQFF,TGTGCCAGCAAAAACCCGGGAGGGAGGAATGAGCAGTTCTTC
NA,TRBJ1-1,NA,TRBV12-3/TRBV12-4,CASSFAGDTEAFF,TGTGCCAGCAGTTTTGCAGGGGACACTGAAGCTTTCTTT
NA,TRBJ1-6,NA,TRBV11-2,CASSLDGSSYNSPLHF,TGTGCCAGCAGCTTAGACGGGAGCTCCTATAATTCACCCCTCCACTTT
TRBD2,TRBJ2-1,NA,TRBV9,CASSATSGRNNEQFF,TGTGCCAGCAGCGCAACTAGCGGGAGAAACAATGAGCAGTTCTTC
TRBD2,TRBJ2-3,NA,TRBV4-2,CASSSSGGATDTQYF,TGTGCCAGCAGCTCTAGCGGGGGGGCCACAGATACGCAGTATTTT
NA,TRBJ2-5,NA,TRBV3-1/TRBV3-2,CASSRAHQETQYF,TGTGCCAGCAGCCGGGCCCACCAAGAGACCCAGTACTTC
TRBD2,TRBJ2-5,NA,TRBV10-1,CASSESMASGQETQYF,TGCGCCAGCAGTGAGTCGATGGCTAGCGGCCAAGAGACCCAGTACTTC
NA,TRBJ1-4,NA,TRBV5-1,CASSLRGGEPNEKLFF,TGCGCCAGCAGCTTGCGGGGGGGCGAGCCTAATGAAAAACTGTTTTTT
NA,TRBJ2-7,NA,TRBV27,CASSLAGAYEQYF,TGTGCCAGCAGTTTGGCAGGGGCCTACGAGCAGTACTTC
TRBD1,TRBJ1-2,NA,TRBV6-5,CASSYKGGFYGYTF,TGTGCCAGCAGTTACAAAGGGGGCTTCTATGGCTACACCTTC
NA,TRBJ1-6,NA,TRBV2,CASSEASAGDSPLHF,TGTGCCAGCAGTGAAGCTAGCGCAGGTGATTCACCCCTCCACTTT
TRBD1,TRBJ1-1,once,TRBV13,CASSPDRGRNTEAFF,TGTGCCAGCAGCCCTGACAGGGGGCGTAACACTGAAGCTTTCTTT
NA,TRBJ1-2,NA,TRBV12-3/TRBV12-4,CASRAGPVDGYTF,TGTGCCAGCAGGGCGGGGCCGGTGGATGGCTACACCTTC
TRBD1,TRBJ1-4,few,TRBV10-3,CAISPTGQGSNEKLFF,TGTGCCATCAGCCCCACGGGACAGGGTTCGAATGAAAAACTGTTTTTT
TRBD1,TRBJ1-2,NA,TRBV6-5,CASIDRTGSYGYTF,TGTGCCAGCATCGACCGGACAGGGAGCTATGGCTACACCTTC
NA,TRBJ2-5,NA,TRBV7-2,CASSSLPGHPKETQYF,TGTGCCAGCAGCTCATTGCCGGGACATCCGAAAGAGACCCAGTACTTC
TRBD1,TRBJ1-5,NA,TRBV28,CASTDRGSQPQHF,TGTGCCAGCACCGACAGGGGTAGTCAGCCCCAGCATTTT
NA,TRBJ1-5,NA,TRBV19,CASSIFNSNQPQHF,TGTGCCAGTAGTATTTTCAATAGCAATCAGCCCCAGCATTTT
TRBD1,TRBJ1-1,once,TRBV5-1,CASSSEMRYRGFMNTEAFF,TGCGCCAGCAGCTCTGAGATGCGGTACAGGGGATTTATGAACACTGAAGCTTTCTTT
NA,TRBJ1-6,NA,TRBV9,CASSVAQGNSPLHF,TGTGCCAGCAGCGTAGCCCAGGGAAATTCACCCCTCCACTTT
TRBD1,TRBJ1-5,NA,TRBV7-2,CASSLWTGESQPQHF,TGTGCCAGCAGCTTATGGACAGGGGAAAGCCAGCCCCAGCATTTT
TRBD1,TRBJ2-5,NA,TRBV6-5,CASRGTDQETQYF,TGTGCCAGCAGGGGGACAGACCAAGAGACCCAGTACTTC